This entry concerns a single T cell receptor (beta chain). Antigen: not known. The length of the CDR3 is 13 residues. The germline V gene has CDR1 MNHEY and CDR2 SMNVEV (reference sequence). The V end was cut by 3 bases, the J end by 3 bases, with 8 bases between. This sample stems from a study of shared clonotypes between healthy human individuals. At the level of the study: Three CD4 naive, three CD4 memory, two CD8 naive and one CD8 memory plate were used per donor. General study points: Shared across several donors were around 5% of the naive CD4 clonotypes.

DNA at 150 to 250 ng, 25,000 to 35,000 T cell genomes, went into sorted-subset replicate PCRs. In the original processing: Filtering differed, since immunoSEQ gave only junction sequences and no quality scores. Here immunoSEQ multiplex PCR was the method, and the copy in TCRdb shows in-frame clones only, minus some. V and J calls plus clone size are reproduced from that table; the DNA served to infer D and trimming. The table records a few hundred thousand clones, approximately 70% of them present only once. The chain links TRBV27 to TRBJ1-1; perhaps TRBD1 as D (5 bases). This clonotype was obtained from a man in his thirties or forties in good health. Material for sequencing was memory CD4+ T cells sorted from blood. Described subset: CD45RA-negative fraction. CDR3 sequence reads: CASSFQGHTEAFF. The CDR3 nucleotides read TGTGCCAGCAGTTTTCAGGGTCACACTGAAGCTTTCTTT.